These 27 T cell receptor beta chains were all obtained from the same sample, sequenced in a study of blood T cell repertoires in COVID-19 (TCRdb year 2020). The library came from the immunoSEQ multiplex PCR assay. In its TCRdb copy, this immuneACCESS table keeps in-frame sequences only and misses some clones. Where compared with another copy, unresolved V genes explain less than half of these, and the others have no known cause. Across this sample there are approximately 130,000 clones, with roughly four fifths seen only once. The ten largest clones capture about a sixth of the sample. The sequencing sample was made of PBMCs or T cells enriched from blood (not recorded which). Source of these receptors: a young man who had recovered from COVID-19.

The rearrangement uses TRBV12-5 and TRBJ1-1; D is possibly TRBD1 (5 bases). The CDR3 runs to 13 residues. The V gene's germline CDR1 is LGHNT and CDR2 FRNRAP. V was pared by 5 bases and J by 4 bases, with 11 bases between. The CDR3 DNA is TGTGCTAGTGGTCCGCAGGGTTTCACTGAAGCTTTCTTT. Amino acids: CASGPQGFTEAFF.

The V call is TRBV3-1 (or the pseudogene TRBV3-2), the J call TRBJ1-1, with D unresolved. Germline CDR1 and CDR2: LGHDT and YNNKEL (reference sequence). The CDR3 totals 14 residues. Trimming left V 1 base short and J 1 base short, with 7 bases between. The DNA for the CDR3 is TGTGCCAGCAGCCAAGCGGCGGAGAACACTGAAGCTTTCTTT. Translating gives CASSQAAENTEAFF.

V gene TRBV5-1 combines with J gene TRBJ2-3; TRBD2 matches 8 bases. Looked up from germline, CDR1 is SGHRS and CDR2 is YFSETQ. The CDR3 sequence is 14 residues long. The junction had 5 bases not matched to a gene; V was cut back by 5 bases and J by 3 bases. The CDR3 spells CASSKVAGTDTQYF. For the CDR3, the DNA is TGCGCCAGCAGTAAGGTAGCGGGGACAGATACGCAGTATTTT.

As for this clone: Since a much larger clone is just one base distant, this may be a read error. The gene calls are TRBV7-9 and TRBJ2-2; 7 nucleotides align to TRBD1. The CDR3 contains 15 residues. Germline V gene sequence: CDR1 SEHNR, CDR2 FQNEAQ (reference sequence). Unmatched junction bases numbered 6, after V lost 5 bases and J lost 3 bases. The chain's CDR3 is CASSPGTAYTGELFF. The CDR3 DNA reads TGTGCCAGCAGCCCCGGGACAGCCTACACCGGGGAGCTGTTTTTT.

This clone was found once. V usage is TRBV19 and J usage is TRBJ1-5, with 8 bases fitting TRBD1. The CDR3 totals 14 residues. Per the germline V gene, CDR1 is LNHDA and CDR2 is SQIVND (reference sequence). Trimming cost V 4 bases and J 5 bases; bases outside gene matches: 4. CDR3 sequence: CASSTGQEDQPQHF. CDR3 bases: TGTGCCAGTAGTACGGGACAGGAGGATCAGCCCCAGCATTTT.

Regarding this clone: This sample includes further DNA sequences coding for the same CDR3. This rearrangement joins TRBV9 to TRBJ2-3; possibly TRBD2 for D (6 bases). CDR3 length: 14 residues. Germline-derived CDR1 and CDR2 are SGDLS and YYNGEE. V lost 2 bases to trimming and J lost 0 bases, with 7 bases between them. CDR3 sequence (DNA): TGTGCCAGCAGCGTCAGCGGGAGCACAGATACGCAGTATTTT. Protein: CASSVSGSTDTQYF.

This chain links TRBV19 with TRBJ2-3; D possibly corresponds to TRBD1 (5 bases). The CDR3 sequence is 17 residues long. Trimming shortened V by 0 bases and J by 0 bases, and 13 bases separated the two germline ends. In germline, CDR1 is LNHDA, CDR2 SQIVND (reference sequence). The CDR3 sequence: CASSIDLYGASTDTQYF. CDR3 DNA sequence: TGTGCCAGTAGTATAGATCTATATGGGGCTAGCACAGATACGCAGTATTTT.

This chain joins TRBV7-2 and TRBJ2-3; 9 nucleotides align to TRBD2. Trimming cost V 1 base and J 2 bases; bases outside gene matches: 4. CDR1 and CDR2 from the germline V gene are SGHTA and FQGNSA. The CDR3 extends over 16 amino acids. CDR3 sequence: CASSLVAGAFTDTQYF. The CDR3, as DNA: TGTGCCAGCAGCTTAGTAGCGGGGGCCTTCACAGATACGCAGTATTTT. The full variable domain, in which reference TRBV7-2 and TRBJ2-3 provide the parts outside the CDR3, is GAGVSQSPSNKVTEKGKDVELRCDPISGHTALYWYRQSLGQGLEFLIYFQGNSAPDKSGLPSDRFSAERTGGSVSTLTIQRTQQEDSAVYLCASSLVAGAFTDTQYFGPGTRLTVL.

The chain links TRBV27 to TRBJ1-5; D gene unclear. This CDR3 is built from 16 residues. V was shortened by 4 bases and J by 4 bases, with 17 bases between the two germline ends. Germline V gene lookup returns CDR1 MNHEY and CDR2 SMNVEV (reference sequence). The CDR3 region is CASSSVPSTPNQPQHF. Written as DNA, the CDR3 is TGTGCCAGCAGTTCGGTACCGTCCACCCCAAATCAGCCCCAGCATTTT.

The CDR3 region is CASSLTGSDGYTF. The CDR3 nucleotides read TGTGCCAGCAGCTTGACAGGGAGCGATGGCTACACCTTC. The genes are TRBV5-6 and TRBJ1-2; possible D gene TRBD1, 6 bases. CDR1 and CDR2 (germline): SGHDT, YYEEEE. V lost 1 base to trimming and J lost 6 bases, with 10 bases between them. The CDR3 is 13 amino acids. The full variable domain, in which reference TRBV5-6 and TRBJ1-2 provide the parts outside the CDR3, is DAGVTQSPTHLIKTRGQQVTLRCSPKSGHDTVSWYQQALGQGPQFIFQYYEEEERQRGNFPDRFSGHQFPNYSSELNVNALLLGDSALYLCASSLTGSDGYTFGSGTRLTVV.

About this clone itself: Other DNA sequences in this sample translate to the same CDR3. This sequence joins TRBV7-9 and TRBJ2-5; the D gene is possibly TRBD1 (5 bases). The V end lost 2 bases, the J end lost 5 bases, and 6 bases lay between the germline ends. Germline V CDR1 and CDR2: SEHNR, FQNEAQ (reference sequence). The CDR3 is made up of 12 amino acids. CDR3 sequence (DNA): TGTGCCAGCAGCTTATCAGGGGAGACCCAGTACTTC. Translation: CASSLSGETQYF.

This sequence joins TRBV7-9 and TRBJ2-7; D is possibly TRBD1 (7 bases). The germline V gene has CDR1 SEHNR and CDR2 FQNEAQ (reference sequence). The CDR3 length is 15 residues. V dropped 1 base and J dropped 3 bases, with 13 bases sitting between them. CDR3 sequence reads: CASSLGSGGFYEQYV. The DNA of the CDR3 is TGTGCCAGCAGCTTAGGATCAGGGGGGTTCTACGAGCAGTACGTC.

The chain is built from TRBV15 and TRBJ1-1, with D hard to call. Germline loops: CDR1 LNHNV, CDR2 YYDKDF (reference sequence). V was cut by 3 bases and J by 2 bases, with 13 bases left in between. This CDR3 has 15 residues. The CDR3: CATSSPGSPNTEAFF. CDR3 coding DNA: TGTGCCACCAGCAGCCCCGGGTCCCCTAACACTGAAGCTTTCTTT. Full variable domain (missing parts from reference TRBV15 and TRBJ1-1): DAMVIQNPRYQVTQFGKPVTLSCSQTLNHNVMYWYQQKSSQAPKLLFHYYDKDFNNEADTPDNFQSRRPNTSFCFLDIRSPGLGDTAMYLCATSSPGSPNTEAFFGQGTRLTVV.

This clone has only one observation. The chain carries TRBV15 and TRBJ2-2; D uncertain. The CDR3 runs 15 residues. Germline V gives CDR1 LNHNV, CDR2 YYDKDF (reference sequence). V lost 0 bases to trimming and J lost 5 bases, with 10 bases between them. In DNA, the CDR3 is TGTGCCACCAGCAGAGATATAGTTTCGACCGGGGAGCTGTTTTTT. It codes for CATSRDIVSTGELFF.

The rearrangement joins TRBV2 to TRBJ2-2, with TRBD2 matching 9 bases. J was trimmed by 3 bases and V by 6 bases; bases with no gene match: 8. The CDR3 extends over 16 amino acids. Germline V gives CDR1 SNHLY, CDR2 FYNNEI. The CDR3 DNA sequence: TGTGCCAGCAGCTTGCGGGGGGGCCCTGACACCGGGGAGCTGTTTTTT. This translates into CASSLRGGPDTGELFF.

This clone has more than one count but fewer than ten. The V gene is TRBV2, the J gene TRBJ1-4; 7 bases map to TRBD1. The CDR3 length is 16 residues. With V trimmed by 6 bases and J by 0 bases, 7 bases remained unmatched. CDR1 is SNHLY and CDR2 is FYNNEI in the germline V gene. This chain's CDR3 is CASSLDRPTTNEKLFF. For the CDR3, the DNA is TGTGCCAGCAGCTTGGACAGGCCTACAACTAATGAAAAACTGTTTTTT.

This sequence joins TRBV5-6 and TRBJ2-3; 9 bases are shared with TRBD1. The V segment lost 4 bases and the J segment 4 bases; nucleotides outside the gene matches: 10. Germline V gene lookup returns CDR1 SGHDT and CDR2 YYEEEE. The CDR3 is 16 residues long. CDR3 amino acids: CASSRPGQGISDTQYF. Written as DNA, the CDR3 is TGTGCCAGCAGCCGGCCGGGACAGGGCATTTCAGATACGCAGTATTTT.

The genes are TRBV3-1 (or the pseudogene TRBV3-2) and TRBJ2-2, with 10 bases lining up with TRBD1. The CDR3 loop spans 16 amino acids. In germline, CDR1 is LGHDT, CDR2 YNNKEL (reference sequence). V was clipped by 8 bases and J by 4 bases; unmatched bases: 10. CDR3 sequence reads: CASPITGTGVTGELFF. CDR3 DNA sequence: TGTGCCAGCCCCATTACCGGGACAGGGGTCACCGGGGAGCTGTTTTTT.

This clone showed up just a few times. The V gene is TRBV6-5, the J gene TRBJ2-7, with TRBD2 matching over 7 bases. Germline V gene lookup returns CDR1 MNHEY and CDR2 SVGAGI. Trimming at V came to 1 base and at J to 0 bases, leaving 6 bases not matched to a gene. The CDR3 runs 16 residues. The CDR3 here is CASSYFGLADSYEQYF. In DNA, the CDR3 is TGTGCCAGCAGTTACTTCGGGCTAGCGGACTCCTACGAGCAGTACTTC.

The chain couples TRBV2 to TRBJ1-2; D might be TRBD1 (6 bases). Germline V gene lookup returns CDR1 SNHLY and CDR2 FYNNEI. There are 13 residues in the CDR3. V lost 4 bases and J 8 bases, leaving 14 bases between the germline ends. The CDR3 loop is CASSGRGRGGYTF. The CDR3 nucleotides are TGTGCCAGCAGTGGGCGGGGGCGTGGGGGCTACACCTTC.

The gene calls are TRBV5-1 and TRBJ2-1; 13 positions match TRBD2. Germline CDR1 and CDR2: SGHRS and YFSETQ. Germline trimming cut 4 bases from V and 1 base from J; bases unmatched to any gene: 8. The CDR3 is 18 amino acids. The CDR3 region is CASSHSPGLAGSYNEQFF. The CDR3, as DNA: TGCGCCAGCAGCCACAGTCCGGGACTAGCGGGGTCCTACAATGAGCAGTTCTTC.

CDR3 coding DNA: TGTGCCAGTATTGGAAGGGGGGGCGCGAATGGAAACACCATATATTTT. Protein sequence: CASIGRGGANGNTIYF. The V call is TRBV19, the J call TRBJ1-3; D possibly corresponds to TRBD1 (6 bases). CDR1 is LNHDA and CDR2 is SQIVND in the germline V gene (reference sequence). Trimming pared 7 bases from V and 3 bases from J, leaving 19 bases between. The CDR3 contains 16 residues.

The chain recombines TRBV19 with TRBJ2-4; no reliable D call. Trimming removed 3 bases at V and 6 bases at J, with 6 bases between. CDR3 length: 12 amino acids. Germline loops: CDR1 LNHDA, CDR2 SQIVND (reference sequence). DNA for the CDR3: TGTGCCAGTAGTATCCCCGGAAACATTCAGTACTTC. Translation: CASSIPGNIQYF.

The chain has TRBV19 and TRBJ1-5; tentatively, D is TRBD1 (5 bases). The germline gives CDR1 LNHDA, CDR2 SQIVND (reference sequence). This CDR3 is built from 18 residues. The ends were cut back, 0 bases at V and 0 bases at J, with 15 bases in the middle. The chain's CDR3 is CASSIESRQGASNQPQHF. The CDR3 nucleotides read TGTGCCAGTAGTATAGAAAGTCGGCAGGGTGCTAGCAATCAGCCCCAGCATTTT.

This chain connects TRBV11-2 to TRBJ2-1, with D perhaps TRBD1 (5 bases). CDR3 length: 14 amino acids. The germline gives CDR1 SGHAT, CDR2 FQNNGV. V lost 5 bases to trimming and J lost 3 bases, with 11 bases between them. The CDR3 spells CASSLQGNYNEQFF. The CDR3 DNA sequence: TGTGCCAGCAGCCTTCAGGGAAACTACAATGAGCAGTTCTTC.

The rearrangement links TRBV2 to TRBJ2-1, with D possibly being TRBD2 (6 bases). The CDR3 extends over 14 amino acids. CDR1 and CDR2 from the germline V gene are SNHLY and FYNNEI. The V gene lost 9 bases and the J gene lost 7 bases, with 19 bases spanning the gap. The CDR3: CARGGTEPPNEQFF. In nucleotides, the CDR3 is TGTGCCAGGGGCGGGACCGAACCCCCTAATGAGCAGTTCTTC.

The J gene is TRBJ2-1, the V gene TRBV5-1; the match to TRBD2 covers 16 bases. The length of the CDR3 is 17 residues. Germline assignment: CDR1 SGHRS and CDR2 YFSETQ. V lost 4 bases to trimming and J lost 10 bases; unmatched junction nucleotides: 11. Written as DNA, the CDR3 is TGCGCCAGCAGCCACAACGAACCGGGACTAGCGGGAGGGGAGCAGTTCTTC. It encodes CASSHNEPGLAGGEQFF.